Presented here are 6 T cell receptor beta chains from one specimen sequenced in a study of blood T cell repertoires in COVID-19. Produced via immunoSEQ multiplex PCR; TCRdb's table is partial and in-frame only. The sample holds 490,000 or so clones, less than 90% seen once. Sequenced input: PBMCs or T cells enriched from blood (not recorded which). Receptor source: a woman in her sixties who had recovered from COVID-19.

This clone was detected only a few times. This rearrangement joins TRBV7-9 to TRBJ1-3; D remains unclear. Trimming shortened V by 5 bases and J by 4 bases, and 18 bases separated the two germline ends. This CDR3 has 16 residues. Germline-derived CDR1 and CDR2 are SEHNR and FQNEAQ (reference sequence). CDR3 in amino acids: CASSPRGSVLGNTIYF. In DNA form, the CDR3 reads TGTGCCAGCAGCCCCCGCGGTTCGGTCTTGGGAAACACCATATATTTT.

This clone has just one count. V gene TRBV18 combines with J gene TRBJ1-1; D unclear. The CDR3 has 13 amino acids. Germline lookup yields CDR1 KGHSH and CDR2 LQKENI. V was shortened by 3 bases and J by 7 bases, with 12 bases between the two germline ends. DNA for the CDR3: TGTGCCAGCTCACCCCCGGGGTCTGGTGAAGCTTTCTTT. It codes for CASSPPGSGEAFF. Full variable domain (rest looked up from reference TRBV18 and TRBJ1-1): NAGVMQNPRHLVRRRGQEARLRCSPMKGHSHVYWYRQLPEEGLKFMVYLQKENIIDESGMPKERFSAEFPKEGPSILRIQQVVRGDSAAYFCASSPPGSGEAFFGQGTRLTVV.

This chain uses TRBV20-1 with TRBJ2-7, with 8 bases lining up with TRBD2. V lost 3 bases, J lost 0 bases, and 7 bases stayed unmatched. The CDR3 sequence is 15 residues long. Looked up from germline, CDR1 is DFQATT and CDR2 is SNEGSKA (reference sequence). CDR3 sequence reads: CSASKAGANSYEQYF. The CDR3 bases are TGCAGTGCTAGTAAAGCGGGGGCAAACTCCTACGAGCAGTACTTC.

V and J are TRBV7-9 and TRBJ2-7; D is ambiguous. The CDR3 runs 15 residues. V was pared by 2 bases and J by 5 bases, with 16 bases between. CDR1 is SEHNR and CDR2 is FQNEAQ in the germline V gene (reference sequence). The CDR3 nucleotides read TGTGCCAGCAGCTTATGGAGCGTCCTCCCCGACGAGCAGTACTTC. Its protein product is CASSLWSVLPDEQYF. Drawing the rest from reference TRBV7-9 and TRBJ2-7, the complete variable domain is DTGVSQNPRHKITKRGQNVTFRCDPISEHNRLYWYRQTLGQGPEFLTYFQNEAQLEKSRLLSDRFSAERPKGSFSTLEIQRTEQGDSAMYLCASSLWSVLPDEQYFGPGTRLTVT.

The V and J genes are TRBV28 and TRBJ1-3; tentative D call: TRBD1 (5 bases). Germline CDR1 and CDR2: MDHEN and SYDVKM. The CDR3 spans 15 residues. Trimming left V 7 bases short and J 0 bases short, with 13 bases between. The CDR3 loop reads CASNLGGTSGNTIYF. The CDR3 DNA reads TGTGCCAGCAACCTCGGGGGGACCTCTGGAAACACCATATATTTT.

This clone was found once. The J gene is TRBJ2-5, the V gene TRBV5-1, with a possible D match to TRBD2 (6 bases). Germline-derived CDR1 and CDR2 are SGHRS and YFSETQ. V was cut by 1 base and J by 5 bases, with 15 bases left in between. This CDR3 contains 15 residues. For the CDR3, the DNA is TGCGCCAGCAGCTTGTTGGGAAAAGGAGGGGAGACCCAGTACTTC. It specifies CASSLLGKGGETQYF.